The T cell receptor beta chain described here comes from a study of vaccination and CD4 T cells after COVID-19. Regarding the study as a whole: The researchers studied relatively few convalescent patients and omitted early post-infection timepoints.

Treatment of the sample: approximately nine-day PBMC culture with coronavirus spike peptide pools or control peptides (ViraFEST assay). A remark on this clonotype: The target antigen is unknown.

The Oncomine TCR Beta short-read assay was applied to DNA of cultured CD4+ T cells. TCRdb re-analysed the PCR reads in MiXCR, keeping a single row per CDR3 protein. This table holds 13,000 or so distinct CDR3 sequences, about two fifths found once. The CDR3 spans 16 residues. J gave up 1 base and V 6 bases, and 7 bases lay outside the gene matches. Germline assignment: CDR1 DFQATT and CDR2 SNEGSKA (reference sequence). The sample consisted of CD4+ T cells from blood, cultured in vitro. This rearrangement joins TRBV20-1 to TRBJ2-2; 11 bases fit TRBD2. The receptor was derived from a human donor who had recovered from COVID-19. CDR3 sequence (DNA): TGCAGTGCCCTCACTAGCGGGAGATTGAACACCGGGGAGCTGTTTTTT. Encoded protein: CSALTSGRLNTGELFF.